This TCR beta chain came from a study of control samples from healthy donors and cancer patients. Trimming took off 7 bases at V and 1 base at J, with 8 bases between the two ends. The CDR3 runs to 13 residues. Germline assignment: CDR1 MNHEY and CDR2 SVGAGI. Clones were read by immunoSEQ multiplex PCR, and TCRdb kept only the in-frame ones, dropping some. The sample includes about 21,000 clones, 84% of them seen just once. The sequenced sample consisted of PBMCs. This chain connects TRBV6-5 to TRBJ1-5, with D perhaps TRBD1 (6 bases). The source of this sequence is a man aged 55 to 70 with colorectal cancer. The CDR3 nucleotides are TGTGCCAGCATCACAGGGAGCAATCAGCCCCAGCATTTT. Encoded protein: CASITGSNQPQHF.